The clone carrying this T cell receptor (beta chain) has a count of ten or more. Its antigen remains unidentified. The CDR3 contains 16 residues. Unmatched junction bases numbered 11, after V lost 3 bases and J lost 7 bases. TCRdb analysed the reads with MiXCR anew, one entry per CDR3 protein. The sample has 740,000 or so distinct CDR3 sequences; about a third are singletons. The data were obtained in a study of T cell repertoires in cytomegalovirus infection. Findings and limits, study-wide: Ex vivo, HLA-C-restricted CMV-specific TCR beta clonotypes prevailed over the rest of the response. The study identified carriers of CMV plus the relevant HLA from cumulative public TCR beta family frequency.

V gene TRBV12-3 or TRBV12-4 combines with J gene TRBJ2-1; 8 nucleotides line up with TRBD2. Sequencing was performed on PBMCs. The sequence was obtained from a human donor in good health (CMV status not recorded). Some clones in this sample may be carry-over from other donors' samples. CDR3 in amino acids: CASSFKRAGVGNEQFF. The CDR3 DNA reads TGTGCCAGCAGTTTCAAACGAGCGGGGGTGGGTAATGAGCAGTTCTTC.